The T cell receptor beta chain described here comes from a study of cytomegalovirus exposure and HLA in healthy donors. TCRdb keeps only in-frame clones here, not all; method: immunoSEQ multiplex PCR. The sample lists 160,000 or so clones; around 85% were seen once. Comment on this clone: Its antigen is not identified.

CDR1 and CDR2 from the germline V gene are SGHRS and YFSETQ. V was shortened by 0 bases and J by 1 base, with 5 bases between the two germline ends. There are 15 residues in the CDR3. The study, taken as a whole, reports: Cytomegalovirus association was assigned to approximately 160 TCR beta chains. Among the CMV-associated chains, a few were confirmed in vitro as specific for CMV antigens. Clusters of TCRs from the first cohort tended to co-occur in the 95 to 150 validation repertoires (as a later analysis found).

Material: PBMCs. The chain carries TRBV5-1 and TRBJ2-6; D not certain. The TCR comes from a man aged 25-40 years in good health and CMV-seropositive. The CDR3 here is CASSLEQSGANVLTF. The CDR3 DNA follows: TGCGCCAGCAGCTTGGAGCAATCTGGGGCCAACGTCCTGACTTTC.